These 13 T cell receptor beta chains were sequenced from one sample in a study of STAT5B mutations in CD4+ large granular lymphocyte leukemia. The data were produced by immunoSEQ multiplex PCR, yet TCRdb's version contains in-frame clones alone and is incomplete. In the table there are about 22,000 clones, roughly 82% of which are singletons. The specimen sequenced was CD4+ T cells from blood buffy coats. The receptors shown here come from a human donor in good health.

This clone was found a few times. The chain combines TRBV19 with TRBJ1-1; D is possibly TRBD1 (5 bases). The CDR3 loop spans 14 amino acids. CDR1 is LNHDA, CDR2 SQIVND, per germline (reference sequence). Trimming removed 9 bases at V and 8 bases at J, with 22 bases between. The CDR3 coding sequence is TGTGCCAGCCGAACGGGGGGGGTAGCTATCGAAGCTTTCTTT. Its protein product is CASRTGGVAIEAFF. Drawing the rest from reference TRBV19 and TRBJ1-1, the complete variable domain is DGGITQSPKYLFRKEGQNVTLSCEQNLNHDAMYWYRQDPGQGLRLIYYSQIVNDFQKGDIAEGYSVSREKKESFPLTVTSAQKNPTAFYLCASRTGGVAIEAFFGQGTRLTVV.

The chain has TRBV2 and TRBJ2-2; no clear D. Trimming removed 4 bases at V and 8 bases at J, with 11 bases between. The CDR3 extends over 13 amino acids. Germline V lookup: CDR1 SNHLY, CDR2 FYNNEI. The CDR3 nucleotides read TGTGCCAGCAGTGCCGACGCTCCGGGGGAGCTGTTTTTT. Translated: CASSADAPGELFF. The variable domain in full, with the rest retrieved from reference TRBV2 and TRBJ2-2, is EPEVTQTPSHQVTQMGQEVILRCVPISNHLYFYWYRQILGQKVEFLVSFYNNEISEKSEIFDDQFSVERPDGSNFTLKIRSTKLEDSAMYFCASSADAPGELFFGEGSRLTVL.

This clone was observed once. The CDR3 is CASSHRAADTGELFF. The DNA for the CDR3 is TGTGCCAGCAGCCACCGTGCGGCAGACACCGGGGAGCTGTTTTTT. The chain couples TRBV7-2 to TRBJ2-2, with unresolved D. Germline values: CDR1 SGHTA, CDR2 FQGNSA. CDR3 length equals 15 residues. The V end lost 5 bases, the J end lost 3 bases, and 13 bases lay between the germline ends.

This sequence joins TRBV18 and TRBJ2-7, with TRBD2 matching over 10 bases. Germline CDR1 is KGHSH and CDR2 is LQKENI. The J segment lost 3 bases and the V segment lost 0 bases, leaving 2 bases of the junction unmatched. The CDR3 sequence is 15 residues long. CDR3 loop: CASSPPGLASYEQYF. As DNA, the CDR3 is TGTGCCAGCTCACCACCGGGACTAGCGAGCTACGAGCAGTACTTC.

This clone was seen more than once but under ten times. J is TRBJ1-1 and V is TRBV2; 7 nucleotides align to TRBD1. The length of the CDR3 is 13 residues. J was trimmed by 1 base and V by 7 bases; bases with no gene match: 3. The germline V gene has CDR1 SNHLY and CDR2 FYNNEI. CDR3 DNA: TGTGCCAGCAAGGGACAGTCGAACACTGAAGCTTTCTTT. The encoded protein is CASKGQSNTEAFF.

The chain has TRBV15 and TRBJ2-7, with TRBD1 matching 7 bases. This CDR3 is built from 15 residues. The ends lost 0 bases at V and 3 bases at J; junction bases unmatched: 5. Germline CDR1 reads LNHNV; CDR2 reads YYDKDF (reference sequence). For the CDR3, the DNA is TGTGCCACCAGCAGAGATACGGACAGGAGCTACGAGCAGTACTTC. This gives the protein CATSRDTDRSYEQYF.

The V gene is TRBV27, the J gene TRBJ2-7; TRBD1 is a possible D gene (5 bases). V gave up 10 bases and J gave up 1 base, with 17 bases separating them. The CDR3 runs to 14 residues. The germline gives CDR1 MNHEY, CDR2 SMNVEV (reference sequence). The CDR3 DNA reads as TGTGCCACTTCGAGTGCGAGACAGTCCTACGAGCAGTACTTC. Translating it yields CATSSARQSYEQYF.

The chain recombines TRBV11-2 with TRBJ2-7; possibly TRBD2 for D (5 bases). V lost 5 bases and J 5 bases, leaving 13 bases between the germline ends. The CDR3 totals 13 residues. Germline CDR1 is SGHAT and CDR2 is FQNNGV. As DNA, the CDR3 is TGTGCCAGCAGCCTCTATCCGGGGAACGAGCAGTACTTC. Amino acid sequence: CASSLYPGNEQYF.

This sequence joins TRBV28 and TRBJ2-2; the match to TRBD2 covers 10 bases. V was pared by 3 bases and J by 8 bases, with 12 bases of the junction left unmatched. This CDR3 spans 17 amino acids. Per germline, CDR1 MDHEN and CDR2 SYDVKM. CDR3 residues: CASSFGLAGVISGELFF. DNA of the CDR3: TGTGCCAGCAGTTTTGGGCTAGCGGGGGTGATTTCTGGGGAGCTGTTTTTT.

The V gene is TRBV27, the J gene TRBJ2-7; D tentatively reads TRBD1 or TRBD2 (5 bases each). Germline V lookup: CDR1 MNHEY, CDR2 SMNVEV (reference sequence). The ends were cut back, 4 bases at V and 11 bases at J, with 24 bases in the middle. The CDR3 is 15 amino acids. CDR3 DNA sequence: TGTGCCAGCAGTTCCACATCAGGGACCAGAGCCGCGGAGTACTTC. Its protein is CASSSTSGTRAAEYF.

The DNA of the CDR3 is TGTGCCAGCAGCTTGGCCCCAGGGGGCAGCACAGATACGCAGTATTTT. Translating gives CASSLAPGGSTDTQYF. The J gene is TRBJ2-3, the V gene TRBV5-4, with TRBD1 matching 8 bases. The V gene's germline CDR1 is SGHNT and CDR2 YYREEE (reference sequence). The CDR3 covers 16 residues. V was clipped by 0 bases and J by 0 bases; unmatched bases: 3.

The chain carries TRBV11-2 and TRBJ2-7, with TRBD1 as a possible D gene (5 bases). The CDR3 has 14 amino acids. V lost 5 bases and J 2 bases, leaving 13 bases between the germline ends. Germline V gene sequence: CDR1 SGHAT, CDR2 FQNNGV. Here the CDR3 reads CASSILGQPYEQYF. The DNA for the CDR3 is TGTGCCAGCAGCATTCTGGGGCAGCCCTACGAGCAGTACTTC.

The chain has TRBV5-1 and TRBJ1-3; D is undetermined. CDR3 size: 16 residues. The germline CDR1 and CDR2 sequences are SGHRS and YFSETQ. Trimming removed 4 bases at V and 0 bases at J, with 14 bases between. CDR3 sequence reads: CASSRDGGSSGNTIYF. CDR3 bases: TGCGCCAGCAGCCGCGATGGAGGAAGCTCTGGAAACACCATATATTTT.